The clone carrying this TCR beta chain was detected a few times. As yet, its antigen is unknown. This sample was taken from a study of post-analysis software for immune sequencing data. Turning to the study itself: There were relapsing-remitting, secondary progressive and progressive-relapsing multiple sclerosis among the disease courses included. Study results and limitations: Normalized Chao1 diversity was significantly reduced in patients versus controls. Clustering by F measure revealed strong co-clustering among samples prepared together in one batch. Comparison of patients with controls showed five TRBV segments more frequent in patients, TRBV5-6, TRBV5-1 and TRBV20-1 among them.

Germline CDR1 is MGHDK and CDR2 is SYGVNS. Unmatched junction bases numbered 10, after V lost 9 bases and J lost 3 bases. CDR3 length: 15 residues. Tagging with unique molecular identifiers was a feature of the TCR beta cDNA libraries. With about 0.9 to 11 million T cells as the source, roughly 0.5 million cDNA molecules resulted. In TCRdb, the PCR reads were re-called with MiXCR into one record per CDR3 protein. This table holds about 200,000 distinct CDR3 sequences, over 25% found once. Sequencing used blood. The gene calls are TRBV25-1 and TRBJ1-5; TRBD1 aligns across 8 bases. This sequence was found in a girl under 18 with multiple sclerosis. The CDR3 bases are TGTGCCAGACCGTCAGGACAGGGACCCAATCAGCCCCAGCATTTT. Protein product: CARPSGQGPNQPQHF.